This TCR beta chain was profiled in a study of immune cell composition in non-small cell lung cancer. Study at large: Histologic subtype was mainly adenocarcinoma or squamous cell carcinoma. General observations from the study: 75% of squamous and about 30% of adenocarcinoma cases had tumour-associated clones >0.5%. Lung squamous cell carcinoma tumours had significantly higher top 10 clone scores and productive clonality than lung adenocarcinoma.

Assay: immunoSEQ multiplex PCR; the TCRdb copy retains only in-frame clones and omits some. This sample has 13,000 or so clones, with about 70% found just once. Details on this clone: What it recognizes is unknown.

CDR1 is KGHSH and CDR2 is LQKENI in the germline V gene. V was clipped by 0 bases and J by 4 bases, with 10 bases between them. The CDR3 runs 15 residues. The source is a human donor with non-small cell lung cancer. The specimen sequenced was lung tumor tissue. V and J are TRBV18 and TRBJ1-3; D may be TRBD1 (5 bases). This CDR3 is CASSPPAGRGNTIYF. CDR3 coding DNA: TGTGCCAGCTCACCACCGGCAGGGCGCGGAAACACCATATATTTT.